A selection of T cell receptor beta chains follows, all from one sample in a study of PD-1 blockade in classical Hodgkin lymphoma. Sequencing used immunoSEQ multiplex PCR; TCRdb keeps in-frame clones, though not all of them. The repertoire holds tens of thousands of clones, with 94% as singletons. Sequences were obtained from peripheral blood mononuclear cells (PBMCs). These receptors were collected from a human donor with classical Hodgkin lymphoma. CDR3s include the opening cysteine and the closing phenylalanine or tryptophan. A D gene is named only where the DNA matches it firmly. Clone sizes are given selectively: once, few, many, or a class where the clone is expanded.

TGCGCCAGCAGCCAACCAGGACTAGCGGGAAATGAGCAGTTCTTC,CASSQPGLAGNEQFF,TRBJ2-1,.,TRBD2,TRBV4-1
TGTGCCAGCAGTCCGCCTAGTGGACCTAACTATGGCTACACCTTC,CASSPPSGPNYGYTF,TRBJ1-2,.,.,TRBV6-1
TGTGCCAGCAGTTTAGGAACTAGCGGGCGTGAGCAGTTCTTC,CASSLGTSGREQFF,TRBJ2-1,.,TRBD2,TRBV27
TGTGCCAGCAGCCCCGACAGACTGGGCGGCTACACCTTC,CASSPDRLGGYTF,TRBJ1-2,.,.,TRBV7-8
TGCAGTGCTCGCAGGGATGGGCCCCAGCATTTT,CSARRDGPQHF,TRBJ1-5,.,.,TRBV20-1
TGTGCCAGCAGTCTCCTGGGTGTCTACGAGCAGTACTTC,CASSLLGVYEQYF,TRBJ2-7,.,.,TRBV7-2
TGTGCCAGCAGTGCCGGCGGGCTAGAAACCGGGGAGCTGTTTTTT,CASSAGGLETGELFF,TRBJ2-2,.,.,TRBV6-4
TGCGCCAGCAGCCATACCTTGGACTATGGCTACACCTTC,CASSHTLDYGYTF,TRBJ1-2,.,.,TRBV5-1
TGCGCCAGCAGTGATCAGCCCGGGGAGCTGTTTTTT,CASSDQPGELFF,TRBJ2-2,.,.,TRBV5-1
TGTGCCAGCAGCCCGAGCGTGGGGGGACTTGGCACAGATACGCAGTATTTT,CASSPSVGGLGTDTQYF,TRBJ2-3,once,.,TRBV11-2